Following are 9 T cell receptor beta chains from one sample sequenced in a study of CD8+ T cells in alopecia areata. The treatment was: oral pan-JAK inhibitor, 5-10 mg twice daily. Extracted RNA was reverse transcribed, and the resulting cDNA served as sequencing template. Using immunoSEQ multiplex PCR, the repertoire was profiled, and TCRdb retains in-frame clones only, with some absent. The top ten clones hold approximately 1.4% of a sample with about 220,000 clones, about 57% of them seen once. The material was CD4+ T cells sorted from blood, obtained at week 4, from a patient treated with tofacitinib. The source is a human donor with alopecia areata.

The rearrangement uses TRBV30 and TRBJ2-3, with 7 bases fitting TRBD1. The CDR3 runs to 14 residues. V shed 4 bases and J 2 bases; nucleotides not matched to a gene: 6. Germline V gene data show CDR1 as GTSNPN and CDR2 as SVGIG (reference sequence). The CDR3 reads CAWIVKGATDTQYF. In DNA, the CDR3 is TGTGCCTGGATAGTAAAGGGGGCCACAGATACGCAGTATTTT.

This chain links TRBV29-1 with TRBJ1-2; no firm D call. The CDR3 sequence is 16 residues long. Trimming left V 0 bases short and J 0 bases short, with 14 bases between. Per germline, CDR1 SQVTM and CDR2 ANQGSEA. The CDR3: CSVEDHVISTNYGYTF. CDR3 DNA: TGCAGCGTTGAAGATCATGTCATCAGTACTAACTATGGCTACACCTTC.

This chain joins TRBV27 and TRBJ1-2; TRBD1 agrees at 7 bases. Germline V lookup: CDR1 MNHEY, CDR2 SMNVEV (reference sequence). The CDR3 length is 16 residues. The V segment lost 0 bases and the J segment 5 bases; nucleotides outside the gene matches: 9. The CDR3 spells CASSLSGQSYGYGYTF. The DNA for the CDR3 is TGTGCCAGCAGTTTATCGGGACAGTCCTATGGATATGGCTACACCTTC.

This chain uses TRBV30 with TRBJ2-1; no clear D gene. V lost 5 bases and J lost 8, with 13 bases in between. Germline CDR1 reads GTSNPN; CDR2 reads SVGIG (reference sequence). The CDR3 has 12 residues. In DNA form, the CDR3 reads TGTGCCTGGGTATCACAGCGCGATGAGCAGTTCTTC. Translated, it gives CAWVSQRDEQFF. Drawing the rest from reference TRBV30 and TRBJ2-1, the complete variable domain is SQTIHQWPATLVQPVGSPLSLECTVEGTSNPNLYWYRQAAGRGLQLLFYSVGIGQISSEVPQNLSASRPQDRQFILSSKKLLLSDSGFYLCAWVSQRDEQFFGPGTRLTVL.

The rearrangement links TRBV7-8 to TRBJ1-5; D is uncertain. Trimming took off 5 bases at V and 5 bases at J, with 10 bases between the two ends. The V gene's germline CDR1 is SGHVS and CDR2 FQNEAQ. The CDR3 length is 13 residues. The CDR3: CASSLWTDQPQHF. CDR3 nucleotides: TGTGCCAGCAGCCTGTGGACGGATCAGCCCCAGCATTTT.

J is TRBJ2-7 and V is TRBV10-3; D unresolved. The CDR3 has 12 residues. The V and J ends lost 0 bases and 2 bases respectively, with 2 bases between them. CDR1 is ENHRY and CDR2 is SYGVKD in the germline V gene. The CDR3 sequence: CAISESTYEQYF. In DNA form, the CDR3 reads TGTGCCATCAGTGAGTCTACCTACGAGCAGTACTTC.

A few counts support this clone. The chain joins TRBV5-4 to TRBJ2-3, with 8 nucleotides matching TRBD1. In germline, CDR1 is SGHNT, CDR2 YYREEE (reference sequence). This CDR3 comprises 14 residues. Germline trimming cut 2 bases from V and 3 bases from J; bases unmatched to any gene: 2. CDR3 amino acids: CASSLRDRTDTQYF. The DNA for the CDR3 is TGTGCCAGCAGCTTACGGGACAGGACAGATACGCAGTATTTT.

J is TRBJ1-1 and V is TRBV20-1, with a possible D match to TRBD1 (5 bases). The CDR3 runs to 11 residues. Looked up from germline, CDR1 is DFQATT and CDR2 is SNEGSKA (reference sequence). The DNA of the CDR3 is TGCAGCAGGATATGGGGGACCACGGCTTTCTTT. Translating it yields CSRIWGTTAFF.

This clone was counted a few times. This sequence joins TRBV19 and TRBJ2-1; 9 bases are shared with TRBD2. The CDR3 is 16 amino acids. V was clipped by 2 bases and J by 3 bases; unmatched bases: 5. Germline CDR1 and CDR2: LNHDA and SQIVND (reference sequence). The CDR3 coding sequence is TGTGCCAGTAGTATAAGGGGTAGCGGGGGCTACAATGAGCAGTTCTTC. Translated, it gives CASSIRGSGGYNEQFF.